The T cell receptor beta chain under discussion was sequenced for a study of T-cell memory formation after mild COVID-19 (TCRdb year 2021). Notes on the research overall: Most TCR sequence clusters were specific to one of the two donors. In two donors, T-cell clones that expanded and contracted after mild COVID-19 were tracked by sequencing TCRalpha and TCRbeta repertoires over time. Two young, previously healthy adult volunteers made up the cohort, one male and one female. What the research found in general, with its limitations: Some responding clones were detected in pre-infection memory, suggesting pre-existing cross-reactive memory T cells joined the SARS-CoV-2 response. Contracting CD4+ clones appeared mostly in the CM and EM memory subsets, whereas CD8+ clones were enriched in EMRA. The second-wave clones that peaked on day 37 were not confirmed to be SARS-CoV-2 specific. Only a couple of mild cases were covered by the study, and larger cohorts that include severe cases with pre-infection samples were considered necessary. Clones contracting from day 15 to 85 had balanced CD4/CD8 phenotypes, while a second wave expanding from day 15 to 37 was biased towards CD4+.

From the cysteine up to the phenylalanine, the CDR3 has a length of 15 residues. Only the CDR3 DNA stays, 45 bases, in frame from base 1. For CDR1 and CDR2, the germline V gene lists MGHRA and YSYEKL. Clipping removes 4 bases from V and 0 bases from J, with 4 as the unmatched junction base count. As concerns this clonotype: What antigen it recognizes has not been identified. No much larger clone exists at a distance of one base, and base qualities are not known.

PBMCs were isolated by Ficoll-Paque density gradient centrifugation. This sample was sequenced with an Illumina NovaSeq 6000. Using 5'RACE with constant-segment primers, TCRalpha and TCRbeta cDNA libraries were constructed, with sample barcodes and unique molecular identifiers added in the process. RNA was extracted from every sample with Trizol reagent. The libraries were amplified in two PCR steps, and the second step added a second sample barcode and Illumina TruSeq adapters. Sequencing of the libraries was done on an Illumina NovaSeq, producing 2 x 150 bp paired-end reads. The study's own analysis went as follows. Demultiplexing of reads and collapsing into UMI-guided consensus sequences were performed with migec v1.2.7. Using mixcr v2.1.11, the UMI consensuses were aligned to TRA and TRB V and J templates and assembled into clonotypes. A clonotype was counted as expanded or contracted only if both edgeR and NoisET called the change significant, with noise models trained on biological replicates. For edgeR calls, the cutoffs were a false discovery rate-adjusted p below 0.01 and a log2 fold-change threshold of 1. As an exploratory analysis of dynamics, max-normalized trajectories of the 1000 most abundant clonotypes were examined by PCA with hierarchical clustering. Separately sequenced CD4+ and CD8+ repertoires were used to assign a CD4 or CD8 phenotype to each responding clone. TCRdb redid the processing of the public reads, applying fastp at Q25 and MiXCR, and retained in-frame beta chains. When rows share a CDR3 protein, they turn into one entry using the most common DNA and genes. TCRdb, not the original authors, processed these V and J calls. In this sample the table shows about 320,000 distinct CDR3 sequences, approximately 14% of which occur a single time. The ten largest account for around a fifth of the sample.

The chain uses TRBV4-1 and TRBJ2-5; the central 8 bases match TRBD1. The clonotype comes from a man aged 18-30 years who had mild COVID-19 (a few samples of this study predate the infection). The sample titles of this study are shuffled in the database, so cell type and time point are left out; the donor was told from shared clones. The sequenced sample was PBMCs or a T cell subset sorted from them (not recorded which). CDR3 reads: CASSRTGSYQETQYF. The sequenced DNA is TGCGCCAGCAGCCGGACAGGGTCGTACCAAGAGACCCAGTACTTC.